The rows below give T cell receptor beta chains drawn from one sample of a study of glioma-infiltrating T cells after dendritic cell vaccination. Measured with immunoSEQ multiplex PCR; TCRdb has only the in-frame clones, and not every one. The sample carries roughly 88,000 clones, 70% to 90% recorded once. Source: blood, taken after dendritic cell vaccination. The source is a human donor with glioblastoma. CDR3s include the opening cysteine and the closing phenylalanine or tryptophan. Fields, in order: CDR3 length, V gene, D gene, J gene, CDR3 protein. The D gene is left open where the match is weak.

15,TRBV6-4,TRBD1,TRBJ2-3,CASSSTGGPRDTQYF
12,TRBV29-1,NA,TRBJ2-5,CSVDTGGETQYF
14,TRBV30,NA,TRBJ1-2,CAWSVQAGNYGYTF
18,TRBV7-8,NA,TRBJ2-6,CASSLTQGLLSGANVLTF
14,TRBV7-6,NA,TRBJ1-4,CASSNPGANEKLFF
19,TRBV4-1,TRBD1,TRBJ1-2,CASSQDERTGSRANYGYTF
17,TRBV11-3,TRBD1,TRBJ2-1,CASSLGQGRDRAWEQFF
17,TRBV19,NA,TRBJ1-1,CASSRGGHGPLNTEAFF
14,TRBV10-3,NA,TRBJ2-3,CAISAGASTDTQYF
16,TRBV5-6,TRBD1,TRBJ1-1,CASSRVEDRAKHEAFF
14,TRBV6-5,NA,TRBJ1-5,CASSYSGGGQPQHF
13,TRBV27,NA,TRBJ1-5,CASSLRRDGPQHF
16,TRBV5-1,NA,TRBJ1-3,CASSLASQGSGNTIYF
14,TRBV23-1,TRBD1,TRBJ1-2,CASSLSRTGGGYTF
13,TRBV11-3,NA,TRBJ1-1,CASSFSGGSEAFF
15,TRBV6-6,TRBD1,TRBJ1-5,CASRNEQGRNQPQHF